The T cell receptor (beta chain) under discussion was sequenced for a study of T cell changes during pregnancy in multiple sclerosis. This clone was seen once. Sequencing was performed with immunoSEQ multiplex PCR; in TCRdb, only in-frame clones are kept and a portion is missing. Of some 70,000 clones in the sample, 90% to 95% were seen once. The V gene's germline CDR1 is SGHTA and CDR2 FQGNSA. With 5 bases removed from V and 5 bases from J, the gap between germline ends came to 6 bases. The CDR3 sequence is 11 residues long. The material sequenced was CD8+ T cells from peripheral blood mononuclear cells, taken before pregnancy. This clonotype originated in a female donor with multiple sclerosis, enrolled in a pregnancy study. The genes are TRBV7-2 and TRBJ1-1, with D unclear. The CDR3 loop is CASSRGTEAFF. CDR3 nucleotides: TGTGCCAGCAGCCGGGGAACTGAAGCTTTCTTT.